The clone carrying this TCR beta chain was recorded only once. This CDR3 is 18 amino acids long. Germline CDR1 is LGHNA and CDR2 is YSLEER. V was clipped by 0 bases and J by 4 bases; unmatched bases: 12. This record comes from a study of blood T cell repertoires in COVID-19. In the study overall: Researchers got acute and convalescent COVID-19 samples from the United States, Italy and Spain.

Produced via immunoSEQ multiplex PCR; TCRdb's table is partial and in-frame only. The repertoire has about 150,000 clones, 65% to 90% of them found once; the top ten carry just over 9.5%. The chain couples TRBV4-3 to TRBJ2-1; 7 nucleotides agree with TRBD1. Sequencing used peripheral blood. This receptor was obtained from a woman in her fifties or sixties with acute or convalescent COVID-19. The CDR3 is CASSQDAWGQRLYNEQFF. The CDR3 nucleotides read TGCGCCAGCAGCCAAGACGCCTGGGGACAGCGCCTTTACAATGAGCAGTTCTTC.